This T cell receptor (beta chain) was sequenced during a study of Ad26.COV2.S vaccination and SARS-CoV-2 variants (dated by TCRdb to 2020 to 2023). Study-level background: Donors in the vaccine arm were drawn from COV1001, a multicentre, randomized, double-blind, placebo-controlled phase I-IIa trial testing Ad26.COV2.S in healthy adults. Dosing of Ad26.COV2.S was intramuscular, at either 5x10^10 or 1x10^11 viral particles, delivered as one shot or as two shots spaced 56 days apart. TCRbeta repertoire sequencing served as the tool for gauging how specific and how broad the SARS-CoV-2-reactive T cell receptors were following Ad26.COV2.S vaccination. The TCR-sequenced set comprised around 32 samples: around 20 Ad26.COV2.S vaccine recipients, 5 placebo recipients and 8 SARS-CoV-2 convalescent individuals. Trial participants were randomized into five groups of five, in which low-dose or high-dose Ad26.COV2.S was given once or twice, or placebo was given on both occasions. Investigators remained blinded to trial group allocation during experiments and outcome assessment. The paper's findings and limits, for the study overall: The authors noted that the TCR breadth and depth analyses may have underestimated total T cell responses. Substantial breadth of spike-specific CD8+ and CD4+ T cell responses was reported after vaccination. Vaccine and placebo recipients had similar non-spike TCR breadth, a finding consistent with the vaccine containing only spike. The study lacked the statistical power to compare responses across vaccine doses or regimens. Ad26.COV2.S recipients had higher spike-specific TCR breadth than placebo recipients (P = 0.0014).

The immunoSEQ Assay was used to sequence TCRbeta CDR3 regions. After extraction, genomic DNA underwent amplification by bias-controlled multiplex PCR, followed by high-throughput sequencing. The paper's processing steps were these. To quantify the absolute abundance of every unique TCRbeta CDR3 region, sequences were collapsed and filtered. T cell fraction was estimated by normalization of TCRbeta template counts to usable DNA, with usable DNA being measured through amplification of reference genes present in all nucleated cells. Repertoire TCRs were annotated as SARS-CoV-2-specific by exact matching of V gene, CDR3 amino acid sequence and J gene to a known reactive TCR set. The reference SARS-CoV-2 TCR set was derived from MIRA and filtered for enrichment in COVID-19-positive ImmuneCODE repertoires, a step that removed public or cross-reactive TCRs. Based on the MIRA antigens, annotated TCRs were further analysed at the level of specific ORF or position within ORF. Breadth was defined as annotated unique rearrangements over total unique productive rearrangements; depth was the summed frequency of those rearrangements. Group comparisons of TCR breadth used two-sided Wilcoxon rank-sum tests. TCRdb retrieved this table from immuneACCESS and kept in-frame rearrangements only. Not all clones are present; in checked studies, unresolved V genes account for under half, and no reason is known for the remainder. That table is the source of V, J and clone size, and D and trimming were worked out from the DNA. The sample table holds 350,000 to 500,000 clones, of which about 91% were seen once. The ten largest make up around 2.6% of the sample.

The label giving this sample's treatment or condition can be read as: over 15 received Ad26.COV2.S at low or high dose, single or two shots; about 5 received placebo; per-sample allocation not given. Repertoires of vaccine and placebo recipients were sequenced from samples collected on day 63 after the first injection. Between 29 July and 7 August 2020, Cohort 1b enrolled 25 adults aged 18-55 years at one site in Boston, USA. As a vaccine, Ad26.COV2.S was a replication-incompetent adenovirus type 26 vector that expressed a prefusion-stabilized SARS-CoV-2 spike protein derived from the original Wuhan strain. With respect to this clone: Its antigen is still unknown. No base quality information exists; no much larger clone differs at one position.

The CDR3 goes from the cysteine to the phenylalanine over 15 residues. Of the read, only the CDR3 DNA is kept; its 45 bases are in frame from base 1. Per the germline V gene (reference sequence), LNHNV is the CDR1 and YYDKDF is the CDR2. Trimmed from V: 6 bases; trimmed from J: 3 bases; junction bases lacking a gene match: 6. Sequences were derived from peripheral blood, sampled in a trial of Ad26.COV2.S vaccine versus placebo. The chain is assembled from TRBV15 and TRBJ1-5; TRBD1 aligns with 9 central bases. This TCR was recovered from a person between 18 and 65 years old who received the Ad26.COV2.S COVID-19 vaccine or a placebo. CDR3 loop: CATSVRDRVNQPQHF. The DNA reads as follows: TGTGCCACCAGTGTCCGGGACAGGGTCAATCAGCCCCAGCATTTT.